This entry lists 7 T cell receptor beta chains sequenced from one sample in a study of T cell repertoires in cytomegalovirus infection. One entry per CDR3 protein results from TCRdb running MiXCR on the reads. The sample consists of around 540,000 distinct CDR3 sequences, roughly a third of them appearing once. No antigens are known for them. The specimen comprised cultured PBMCs, sampled from culture after CMV antigen stimulation. Receptors originate from a human donor in good health (CMV status not recorded). Some clones in this sample may be carry-over from other donors' samples.

The chain uses TRBV4-3 and TRBJ2-7, with a possible D match to TRBD2 (5 bases). CDR1 and CDR2 (germline): LGHNA, YSLEER. The V end lost 2 bases, the J end lost 2 bases, and 19 bases lay between the germline ends. The CDR3 runs to 17 residues. The CDR3 here is CASSQFRGYFVTYEQYF. CDR3 nucleotides: TGCGCCAGCAGCCAATTCCGCGGGTATTTTGTCACCTACGAGCAGTACTTC.

This clonotype was seen only once. The gene calls are TRBV6-2 or TRBV6-3 and TRBJ1-5, with D perhaps matching TRBD1 (5 bases). V lost 1 base and J lost 2, with 12 bases in between. The CDR3 runs 16 residues. The germline gives CDR1 MNHEY, CDR2 SVGEGT. CDR3 DNA: TGTGCCAGCAGTTACTGGGTGGGGGGTGGCAATCAGCCCCAGCATTTT. Residues: CASSYWVGGGNQPQHF.

This sequence joins TRBV20-1 and TRBJ1-2; possible D gene TRBD1, 5 bases. CDR1 is DFQATT, CDR2 SNEGSKA, per germline (reference sequence). V gave up 6 bases and J gave up 4 bases, with 18 bases separating them. The CDR3 has 14 residues. The CDR3 nucleotides are TGCAGTGCCCCCGCCGCGGGGGGAGGCTATGGCTACACCTTC. It encodes CSAPAAGGGYGYTF.

In its sample, this clonotype was seen a few times. The chain combines TRBV4-1 with TRBJ2-7; TRBD1 is a possible D gene (6 bases). The V end lost 4 bases, the J end lost 3 bases, and 22 bases lay between the germline ends. CDR1 and CDR2 (germline): MGHRA, YSYEKL. The CDR3 length is 17 residues. As DNA, the CDR3 is TGCGCCAGCAGCCGAGGGGGTCAGGTTATAGGGAACTACGAGCAGTACTTC. Its translation is CASSRGGQVIGNYEQYF.

The rearrangement joins TRBV20-1 to TRBJ2-3, with a tentative D call TRBD1 (6 bases). CDR3 length: 16 amino acids. The ends were cut back, 6 bases at V and 2 bases at J, with 21 bases in the middle. Per the germline V gene, CDR1 is DFQATT and CDR2 is SNEGSKA (reference sequence). The CDR3 is CSAPTVGRGFTDTQYF. CDR3 DNA sequence: TGCAGTGCACCGACTGTTGGTAGGGGGTTCACAGATACGCAGTATTTT.

This clonotype was detected a few times. This chain connects TRBV4-1 to TRBJ2-1; 10 bases line up with TRBD2. V gave up 0 bases and J gave up 8 bases; unmatched junction bases: 7. Germline values: CDR1 MGHRA, CDR2 YSYEKL. CDR3 length: 16 residues. In DNA form, the CDR3 reads TGCGCCAGCAGCCAAGATATCCCTAGCGGGAGCGATGAGCAGTTCTTC. This sequence encodes CASSQDIPSGSDEQFF.

This clonotype occurred a few times. The CDR3 DNA follows: TGTGCCAGCAGCCAAGGATTAAAACGGGGTCGGGGCACTGAAGCTTTCTTT. Protein sequence: CASSQGLKRGRGTEAFF. J is TRBJ1-1 and V is TRBV4-2; D not certain. The V and J ends lost 1 base and 4 bases respectively, with 19 bases between them. The CDR3 loop spans 17 amino acids. In germline, CDR1 is LGHNA, CDR2 YNFKEQ.